Sequencing of this T cell receptor beta chain was carried out in a study of graft-versus-host responses after intestinal transplantation. The assay was immunoSEQ multiplex PCR, and TCRdb's table has in-frame clones only and misses some. The table records 15,000 to 20,000 clones, approximately 40% of them present only once. This clone appeared a few times. Trimming took 8 bases from V and 4 from J, leaving 12 bases between them. Germline CDR1 is WSHSY and CDR2 is SAAADI. The CDR3 runs to 13 residues. Co-plated with around 200,000 CFSE-labeled responder cells were around 200,000 irradiated, violet-dye-labeled stimulator cells.

The chain has TRBV10-2 and TRBJ2-1; D is perhaps TRBD1 (6 bases). The starting material was alloreactive CD8+ T cells from a mixed lymphocyte reaction culture, obtained before intestinal transplant. Subset defined: CFSE-low proliferating T cells sorted from roughly six-day pre-transplant mixed lymphocyte reaction (GvH or HvG direction). This TCR was recovered from a human patient who received an intestinal transplant. For the CDR3, the DNA is TGCGCCAGCGAGGGAACAGGGTACAATGAGCAGTTCTTC. Protein sequence: CASEGTGYNEQFF.